This is a list of T cell receptor beta chains from one sample in a study of cytomegalovirus exposure and HLA in healthy donors. TCRdb's copy holds only in-frame clones and misses some; the assay was immunoSEQ multiplex PCR. Its clone listing holds about 130,000 clones. What was sequenced was PBMCs. These receptors came from a man between 18 and 29 years old in good health and CMV-seronegative. Each CDR3 is given with its conserved first and last residue. D genes are given only for firm matches.

j_gene	d_gene	v_gene	CDR3nt	CDR3aa
TRBJ2-1	TRBD2	TRBV7-9	TGTGCCAGCAGCTCTCGGGCGGGAGGGCCTTACAATGAGCAGTTCTTC	CASSSRAGGPYNEQFF
TRBJ1-4	NA	TRBV5-1	TGCGCCAGCAGCTGGGACTCAACTAATGAAAAACTGTTTTTT	CASSWDSTNEKLFF
TRBJ2-7	NA	TRBV30	TGTGCCTGGAGTGTAGGGAGCTACGAGCAGTACTTC	CAWSVGSYEQYF
TRBJ2-7	NA	TRBV7-2	TGTGCCAGCAGCTTAGTTGTCGCGGGGGCCATCGAGCAGTACTTC	CASSLVVAGAIEQYF
TRBJ2-3	TRBD2	TRBV18	TGTGCCAGCTCACCAAGGACTAGCGGGAGGAGTACAGATACGCAGTATTTT	CASSPRTSGRSTDTQYF
TRBJ2-2	NA	TRBV6-6	TGTGCCAGCAGTACGGGGGTTGGGGCGAACACCGGGGAGCTGTTTTTT	CASSTGVGANTGELFF
TRBJ2-7	NA	TRBV28	TGTGCCAGCAGTTTAGAGGGTAGAGGGCAGTACTTC	CASSLEGRGQYF
TRBJ1-3	TRBD1	TRBV25-1	TGTGCCAGCGGGGACAGGATCTTCTCTGGAAACACCATATATTTT	CASGDRIFSGNTIYF
TRBJ2-3	NA	TRBV21-1	TGTGCCAGCAGCATAATCCCGGGACTAGCGGGAGTTACAGATACGCAGTATTTT	CASSIIPGLAGVTDTQYF
TRBJ1-2	NA	TRBV19	TGTGCCACCAACTGGCAGGGGCAAAATGGCTACACCTTC	CATNWQGQNGYTF
TRBJ2-7	TRBD1	TRBV14	TGTGCCAGCAGCCAACTGGGACAGGGCTACGAGCAGTACTTC	CASSQLGQGYEQYF
TRBJ1-4	TRBD1	TRBV7-9	TGTGCCAGCAGCCCCGGACAGGGAAGATTTGCAACTAATGAAAAACTGTTTTTT	CASSPGQGRFATNEKLFF
TRBJ1-5	TRBD1	TRBV28	TGTGCCAGCAGCCCAACGAGGGGGCGGGAGGAGCCCCAGCATTTT	CASSPTRGREEPQHF
TRBJ2-2	NA	TRBV5-1	TGCGCCAGCCGCGGCAGGGAGGCCGGGGAGCTGTTTTTT	CASRGREAGELFF
TRBJ2-7	TRBD2	TRBV27	TGTGCCAGCAGTTTATCCCTAGCGGGGGGGGCCTACGAGCAGTACTTC	CASSLSLAGGAYEQYF
TRBJ1-5	NA	TRBV18	TGTGCCAGCTCACCAGGAAGAGGGGGAGATCAGCCCCAGCATTTT	CASSPGRGGDQPQHF
TRBJ2-7	TRBD1	TRBV6-1	TGTGCCAGCAGTGAGACAGGGGGCACCTCCTACGAGCAGTACTTC	CASSETGGTSYEQYF
TRBJ2-3	TRBD2	TRBV30	TGTGCCTGGGGACTAGCGGGCACAGATACGCAGTATTTT	CAWGLAGTDTQYF
TRBJ2-3	NA	TRBV7-2	TGTGCCAGCAGCTCCGGCGCACTAGGTAGCACAGATACGCAGTATTTT	CASSSGALGSTDTQYF
TRBJ1-1	NA	TRBV27	TGTGCCAGCAGTTTTCTAGTTGACACTGAAGCTTTCTTT	CASSFLVDTEAFF
TRBJ1-1	NA	TRBV29-1	TGCAGCGCTAAGGACAGGAACACTGAAGCTTTCTTT	CSAKDRNTEAFF
TRBJ2-2	TRBD1	TRBV2	TGTGCCAGCAGGACAGGGTCCACCACCGGGGAGCTGTTTTTT	CASRTGSTTGELFF
TRBJ1-2	NA	TRBV6-5	TGTGCCAGCAGTCCTCCTAATCTCTCTAACTATGGCTACACCTTC	CASSPPNLSNYGYTF
TRBJ1-1	NA	TRBV7-3	TGTGCCAGCAGCTTGGGACTGGGCTCTGAAGCTTTCTTT	CASSLGLGSEAFF
TRBJ2-1	TRBD2	TRBV11-1	TGTGCCAGCAGCTCGAGTAGCGGGAGGGATGAGCAGTTCTTC	CASSSSSGRDEQFF
TRBJ2-7	TRBD2	TRBV29-1	TGCAGCGTTGCCCTAGCGGGAGATTTC	CSVALAGDF
TRBJ2-2	TRBD2	TRBV7-2	TGTGCCAGCAGCCCACCTAATCTGCGGGGGGTCTCCGGGGAGCTGTTTTTT	CASSPPNLRGVSGELFF
TRBJ2-7	NA	TRBV28	TGTGCCGCTGGGCTCTTCTCCTACGAGCAGTACTTC	CAAGLFSYEQYF
TRBJ2-5	TRBD1	TRBV6-1	TGTGCCAGCAGCGCCGGGACAGGGGGCGTTGAGACCCAGTACTTC	CASSAGTGGVETQYF
TRBJ1-2	TRBD1	TRBV5-5	TGTGCCAGCAGCTCCATGAGGACAGGAGTCAACTATGGCTACACCTTC	CASSSMRTGVNYGYTF
TRBJ2-1	TRBD2	TRBV27	TGTGCCAGCACCCAGTATAGCGGGGGGTTCGGGAGGGTCGGTGAGCAGTTCTTC	CASTQYSGGFGRVGEQFF
TRBJ2-1	TRBD1	TRBV10-3	TGTGCCATCAGTGAGCCTACAGGGGGCTCCTACAATGAGCAGTTCTTC	CAISEPTGGSYNEQFF
TRBJ2-6	NA	TRBV7-9	TGTGCCAGCAGCTTAGGACAGGACCCCTCTGGGGCCAACGTCCTGACTTTC	CASSLGQDPSGANVLTF
TRBJ1-6	NA	TRBV15	TGTGCCACCAGACTGGCAGGGGTAAATTCACCCCTCCACTTT	CATRLAGVNSPLHF
TRBJ2-1	NA	TRBV7-9	TGTGCCAGCAGCCGCCCCATCTCTATTCCAGGCTACAATGAGCAGTTCTTC	CASSRPISIPGYNEQFF